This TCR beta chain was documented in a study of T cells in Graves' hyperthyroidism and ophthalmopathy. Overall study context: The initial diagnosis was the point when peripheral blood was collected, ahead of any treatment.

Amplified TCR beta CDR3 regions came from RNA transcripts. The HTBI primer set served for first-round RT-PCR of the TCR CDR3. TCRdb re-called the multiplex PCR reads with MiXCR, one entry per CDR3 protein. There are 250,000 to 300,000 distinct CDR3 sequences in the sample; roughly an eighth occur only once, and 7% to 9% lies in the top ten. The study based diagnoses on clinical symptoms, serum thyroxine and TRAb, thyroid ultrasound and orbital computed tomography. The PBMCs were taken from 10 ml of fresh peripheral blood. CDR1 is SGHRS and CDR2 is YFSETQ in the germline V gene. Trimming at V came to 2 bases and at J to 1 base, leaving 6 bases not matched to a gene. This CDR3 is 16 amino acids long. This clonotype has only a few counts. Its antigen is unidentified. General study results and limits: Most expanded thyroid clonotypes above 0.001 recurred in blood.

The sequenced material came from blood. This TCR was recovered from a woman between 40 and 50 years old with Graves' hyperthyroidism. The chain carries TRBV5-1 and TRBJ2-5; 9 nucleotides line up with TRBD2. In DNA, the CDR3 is TGCGCCAGCAGCTTTATTAGCGGGAGCTCCCAAGAGACCCAGTACTTC. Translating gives CASSFISGSSQETQYF.